This passage covers 7 T cell receptor beta chains from one sample sequenced in a study of T cells after yellow fever vaccination. TCRdb fed the 5' RACE reads into MiXCR, producing one record per CDR3 protein. The sample holds about 160,000 distinct CDR3 sequences, about 7% seen once. Here the sequenced sample was CD4+ T cells sorted from PBMCs, taken about 5 days after the first yellow fever vaccination. These receptors were collected from a man between 18 and 29 years old who received the YFV17D yellow fever vaccine.

The chain combines TRBV7-8 with TRBJ2-5, with TRBD2 as a possible D gene (6 bases). Trimming removed 6 bases at V and 5 bases at J, with 7 bases between. This CDR3 has 11 residues. The germline V gene encodes CDR1 SGHVS and CDR2 FQNEAQ. CDR3 nucleotides: TGTGCCAGCAGACGGGGGGAGACCCAGTACTTC. Its translation: CASRRGETQYF.

The sample holds many counts of this clonotype. J is TRBJ2-1 and V is TRBV6-5; 7 positions match TRBD1. Germline trimming cut 2 bases from V and 10 bases from J; bases unmatched to any gene: 14. Germline CDR1 and CDR2: MNHEY and SVGAGI. The CDR3 extends over 16 amino acids. CDR3 sequence reads: CASSYTLPGQSLEQFF. The CDR3 DNA reads TGTGCCAGCAGTTACACACTCCCGGGACAGTCCTTAGAGCAGTTCTTC.

Many counts were recorded for this clonotype. The chain joins TRBV12-3 or TRBV12-4 to TRBJ1-1; D gene uncertain. This CDR3 comprises 14 residues. Between the trimmed V and J ends, which lost 2 bases and 0 bases, there was a span of 7 bases. The CDR3 loop reads CASSLRGMNTEAFF. Written as DNA, the CDR3 is TGTGCCAGCAGTTTAAGAGGAATGAACACTGAAGCTTTCTTT.

The chain combines TRBV5-1 with TRBJ1-1, with D unresolved. The CDR3 totals 14 residues. Per the germline V gene, CDR1 is SGHRS and CDR2 is YFSETQ. The ends were cut back, 0 bases at V and 3 bases at J, with 9 bases in the middle. The CDR3: CASSLGSRDTEAFF. The CDR3 region has the DNA TGCGCCAGCAGCTTGGGAAGTCGGGACACTGAAGCTTTCTTT.

The chain is built from TRBV4-1 and TRBJ2-1; maybe TRBD1 (6 bases). Per the germline V gene, CDR1 is MGHRA and CDR2 is YSYEKL. The CDR3 sequence is 16 residues long. Trimming took 2 bases from V and 3 from J, leaving 14 bases between them. The chain's CDR3 is CASSQIRGLSYNEQFF. The DNA of the CDR3 is TGCGCCAGCAGCCAAATCAGGGGCCTTAGCTACAATGAGCAGTTCTTC.

Many counts were recorded for this clonotype. The chain carries TRBV7-9 and TRBJ1-1, with D unclear. CDR1 is SEHNR and CDR2 is FQNEAQ in the germline V gene (reference sequence). V lost 3 bases, J lost 4 bases, and 12 bases lay in between. The length of the CDR3 is 14 residues. The CDR3 coding sequence is TGTGCCAGCAGCTTGTCGAGTAGTAGCACTGAAGCTTTCTTT. Translated, it gives CASSLSSSSTEAFF.

In its sample, this clonotype was seen many times. J is TRBJ1-1 and V is TRBV10-3, with D possibly matching TRBD1 (5 bases). V was trimmed by 3 bases and J by 1 base, leaving 9 bases between them. CDR1 ENHRY and CDR2 SYGVKD come from the germline V gene. The CDR3 is made up of 14 amino acids. This CDR3 is CAISDRQQNTEAFF. CDR3 nucleotides: TGTGCCATCAGTGATAGACAGCAGAACACTGAAGCTTTCTTT.